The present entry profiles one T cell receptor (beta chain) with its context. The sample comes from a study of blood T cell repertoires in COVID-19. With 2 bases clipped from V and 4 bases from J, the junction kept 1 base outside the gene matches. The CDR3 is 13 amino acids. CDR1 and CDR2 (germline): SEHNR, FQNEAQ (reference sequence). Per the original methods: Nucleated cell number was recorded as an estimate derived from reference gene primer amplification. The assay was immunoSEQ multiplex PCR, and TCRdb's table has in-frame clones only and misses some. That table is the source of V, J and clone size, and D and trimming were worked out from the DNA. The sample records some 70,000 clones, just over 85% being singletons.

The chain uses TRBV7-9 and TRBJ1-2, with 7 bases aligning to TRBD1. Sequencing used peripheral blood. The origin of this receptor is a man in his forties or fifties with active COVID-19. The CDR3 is CASSLRGPYGYTF. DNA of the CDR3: TGTGCCAGCAGCTTAAGGGGGCCCTATGGCTACACCTTC.